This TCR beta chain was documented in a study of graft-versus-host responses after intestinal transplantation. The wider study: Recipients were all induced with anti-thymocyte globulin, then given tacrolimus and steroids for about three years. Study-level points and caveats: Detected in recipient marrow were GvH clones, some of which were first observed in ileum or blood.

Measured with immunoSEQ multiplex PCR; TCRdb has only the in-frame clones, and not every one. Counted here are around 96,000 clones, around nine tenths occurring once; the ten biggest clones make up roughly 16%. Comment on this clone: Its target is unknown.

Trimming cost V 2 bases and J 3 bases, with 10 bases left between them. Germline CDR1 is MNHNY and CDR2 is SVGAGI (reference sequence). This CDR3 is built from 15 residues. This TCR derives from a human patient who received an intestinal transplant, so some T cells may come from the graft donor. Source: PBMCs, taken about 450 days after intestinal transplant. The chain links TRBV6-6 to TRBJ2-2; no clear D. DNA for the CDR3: TGTGCCAGCAGTTACGACCGGACCCACACCGGGGAGCTGTTTTTT. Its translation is CASSYDRTHTGELFF.